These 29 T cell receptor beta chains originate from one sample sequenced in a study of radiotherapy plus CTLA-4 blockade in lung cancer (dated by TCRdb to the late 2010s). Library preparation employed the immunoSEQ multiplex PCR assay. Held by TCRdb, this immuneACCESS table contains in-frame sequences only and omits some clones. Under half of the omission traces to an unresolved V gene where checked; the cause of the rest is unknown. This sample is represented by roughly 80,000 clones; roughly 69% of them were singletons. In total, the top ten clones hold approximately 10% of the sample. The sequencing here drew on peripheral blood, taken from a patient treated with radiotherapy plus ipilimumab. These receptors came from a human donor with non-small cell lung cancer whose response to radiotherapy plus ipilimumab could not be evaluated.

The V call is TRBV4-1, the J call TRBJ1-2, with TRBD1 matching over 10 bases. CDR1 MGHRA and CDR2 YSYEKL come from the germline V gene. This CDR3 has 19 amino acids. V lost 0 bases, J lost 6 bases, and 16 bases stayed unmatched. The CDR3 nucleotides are TGCGCCAGCAGCCAAGATGACTCGGGGACAGGGGTCTCAAAGCATGGCTACACCTTC. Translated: CASSQDDSGTGVSKHGYTF.

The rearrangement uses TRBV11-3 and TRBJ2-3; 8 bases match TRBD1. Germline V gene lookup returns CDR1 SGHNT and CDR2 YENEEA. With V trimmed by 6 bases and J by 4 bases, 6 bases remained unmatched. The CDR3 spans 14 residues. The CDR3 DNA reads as TGTGCCAGCAGTCTCAGACAGGGGTCAGATACGCAGTATTTT. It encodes CASSLRQGSDTQYF.

CDR3: CASSTLEYEQYF. Here the CDR3 DNA reads TGTGCCAGCAGCACGCTAGAGTACGAGCAGTACTTC. This chain connects TRBV11-1 to TRBJ2-7; D is unclear. The V end lost 5 bases, the J end lost 4 bases, and 9 bases lay between the germline ends. Germline CDR1 reads SGHAT; CDR2 reads FQDESV (reference sequence). This CDR3 region has 12 residues.

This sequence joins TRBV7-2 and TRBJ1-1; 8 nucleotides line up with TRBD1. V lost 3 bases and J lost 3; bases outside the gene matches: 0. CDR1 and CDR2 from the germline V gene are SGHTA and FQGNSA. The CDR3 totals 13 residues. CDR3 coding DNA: TGTGCCAGCAGCTTGGACAGGGACACTGAAGCTTTCTTT. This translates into CASSLDRDTEAFF. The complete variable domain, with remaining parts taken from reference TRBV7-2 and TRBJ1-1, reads GAGVSQSPSNKVTEKGKDVELRCDPISGHTALYWYRQSLGQGLEFLIYFQGNSAPDKSGLPSDRFSAERTGGSVSTLTIQRTQQEDSAVYLCASSLDRDTEAFFGQGTRLTVV.

The CDR3 DNA is TGTGCCAGCAGCCCGGGACTATCTATATATGAGCAGTTCTTC. This gives the protein CASSPGLSIYEQFF. The V call is TRBV5-6, the J call TRBJ2-1; 7 bases are a match to TRBD2. The germline CDR1 and CDR2 sequences are SGHDT and YYEEEE. The CDR3 covers 14 residues. Losses at the gene ends were 4 bases for V and 8 bases for J; bases not matched to a gene: 9.

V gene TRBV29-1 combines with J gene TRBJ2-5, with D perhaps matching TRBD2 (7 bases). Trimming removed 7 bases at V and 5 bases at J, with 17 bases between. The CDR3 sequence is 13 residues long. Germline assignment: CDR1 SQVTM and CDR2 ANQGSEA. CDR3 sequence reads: CSAPFGGAETQYF. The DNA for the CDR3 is TGCAGCGCCCCATTTGGGGGGGCTGAGACCCAGTACTTC.

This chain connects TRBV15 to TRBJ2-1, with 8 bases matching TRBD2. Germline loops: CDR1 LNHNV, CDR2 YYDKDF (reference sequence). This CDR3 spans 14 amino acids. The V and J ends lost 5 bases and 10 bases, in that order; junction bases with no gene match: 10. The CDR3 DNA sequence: TGTGCCACCAGCGGTACGGGAGGGCGCAGAGAGCAGTTCTTC. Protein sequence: CATSGTGGRREQFF. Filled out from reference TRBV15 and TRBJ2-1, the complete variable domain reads DAMVIQNPRYQVTQFGKPVTLSCSQTLNHNVMYWYQQKSSQAPKLLFHYYDKDFNNEADTPDNFQSRRPNTSFCFLDIRSPGLGDTAMYLCATSGTGGRREQFFGPGTRLTVL.

CDR3 nucleotide sequence: TGTGCCACCGCCGTGGGACAGGGAACAGAGACCCAGTACTTC. Its protein product is CATAVGQGTETQYF. The rearrangement uses TRBV10-3 and TRBJ2-5, with TRBD1 matching over 9 bases. After removal of 10 bases from V and 4 bases from J, the junction contained 10 bases not matched to a gene. CDR1 ENHRY and CDR2 SYGVKD come from the germline V gene. This CDR3 has 14 amino acids.

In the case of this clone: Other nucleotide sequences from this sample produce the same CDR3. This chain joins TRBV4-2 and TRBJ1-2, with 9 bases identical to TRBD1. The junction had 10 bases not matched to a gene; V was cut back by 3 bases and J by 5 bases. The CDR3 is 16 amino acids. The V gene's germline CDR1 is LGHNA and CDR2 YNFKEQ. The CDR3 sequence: CASSQNTRDRVYGYTF. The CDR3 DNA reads TGTGCCAGCAGCCAGAATACGCGGGACAGGGTTTATGGCTACACCTTC.

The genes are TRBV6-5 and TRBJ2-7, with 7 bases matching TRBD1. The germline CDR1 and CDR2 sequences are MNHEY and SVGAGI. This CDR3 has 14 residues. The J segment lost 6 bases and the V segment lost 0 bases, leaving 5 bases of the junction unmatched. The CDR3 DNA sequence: TGTGCCAGCAGTTACTCTAGGGGGCATGGCGAGCAGTACTTC. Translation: CASSYSRGHGEQYF.

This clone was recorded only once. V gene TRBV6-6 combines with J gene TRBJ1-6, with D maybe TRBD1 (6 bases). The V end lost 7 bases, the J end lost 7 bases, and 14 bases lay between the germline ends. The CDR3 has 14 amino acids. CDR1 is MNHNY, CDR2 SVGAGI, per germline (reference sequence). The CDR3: CASTRQEMNSPLHF. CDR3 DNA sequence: TGTGCCAGCACCCGACAGGAGATGAATTCACCCCTCCACTTT.

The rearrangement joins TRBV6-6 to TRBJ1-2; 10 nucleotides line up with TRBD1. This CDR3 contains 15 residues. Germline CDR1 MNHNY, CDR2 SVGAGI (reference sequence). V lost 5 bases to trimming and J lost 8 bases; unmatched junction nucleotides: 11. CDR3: CASSPPRDRGGGYTF. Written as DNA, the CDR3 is TGTGCCAGCAGTCCGCCCCGGGACAGGGGTGGGGGCTACACCTTC.

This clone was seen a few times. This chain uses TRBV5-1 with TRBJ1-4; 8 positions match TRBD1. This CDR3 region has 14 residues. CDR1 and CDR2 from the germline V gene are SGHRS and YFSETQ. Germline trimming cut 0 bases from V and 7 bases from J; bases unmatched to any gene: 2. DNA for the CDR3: TGCGCCAGCAGCTTGGCAGGGGGCGGTGAAAAACTGTTTTTT. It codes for CASSLAGGGEKLFF.

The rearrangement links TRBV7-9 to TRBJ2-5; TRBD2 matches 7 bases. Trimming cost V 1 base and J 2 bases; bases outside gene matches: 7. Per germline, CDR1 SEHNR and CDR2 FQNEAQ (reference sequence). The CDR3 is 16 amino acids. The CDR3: CASSLGEGLEQETQYF. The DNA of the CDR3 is TGTGCCAGCAGCTTAGGGGAGGGGTTGGAGCAAGAGACCCAGTACTTC.

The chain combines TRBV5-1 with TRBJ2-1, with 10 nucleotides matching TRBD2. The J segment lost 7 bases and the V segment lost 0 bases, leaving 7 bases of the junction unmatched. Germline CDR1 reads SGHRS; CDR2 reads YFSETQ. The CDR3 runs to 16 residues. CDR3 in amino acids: CASSLGLAGAGNEQFF. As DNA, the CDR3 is TGCGCCAGCAGCTTGGGGCTAGCGGGGGCTGGGAATGAGCAGTTCTTC. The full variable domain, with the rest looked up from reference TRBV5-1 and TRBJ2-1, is KAGVTQTPRYLIKTRGQQVTLSCSPISGHRSVSWYQQTPGQGLQFLFEYFSETQRNKGNFPGRFSGRQFSNSRSEMNVSTLELGDSALYLCASSLGLAGAGNEQFFGPGTRLTVL.

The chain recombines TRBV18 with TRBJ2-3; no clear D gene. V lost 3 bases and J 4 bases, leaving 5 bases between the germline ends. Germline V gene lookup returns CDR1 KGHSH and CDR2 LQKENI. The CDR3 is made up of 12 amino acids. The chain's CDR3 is CASSPSADTQYF. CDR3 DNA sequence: TGTGCCAGCTCACCTTCGGCAGATACGCAGTATTTT.

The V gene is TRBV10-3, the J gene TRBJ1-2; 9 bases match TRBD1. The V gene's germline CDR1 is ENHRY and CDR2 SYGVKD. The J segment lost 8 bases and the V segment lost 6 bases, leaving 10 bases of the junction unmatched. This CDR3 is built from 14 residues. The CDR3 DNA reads TGTGCCATCAGCTCCGAGGGGACAGGGAGAGGCTACACCTTC. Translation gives CAISSEGTGRGYTF.

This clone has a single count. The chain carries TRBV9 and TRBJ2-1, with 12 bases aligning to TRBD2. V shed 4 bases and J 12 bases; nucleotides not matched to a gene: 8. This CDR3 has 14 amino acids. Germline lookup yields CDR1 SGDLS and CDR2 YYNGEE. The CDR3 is CASSPGTSGLGQFF. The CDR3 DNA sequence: TGTGCCAGCAGCCCCGGGACTAGCGGGCTTGGGCAGTTCTTC.

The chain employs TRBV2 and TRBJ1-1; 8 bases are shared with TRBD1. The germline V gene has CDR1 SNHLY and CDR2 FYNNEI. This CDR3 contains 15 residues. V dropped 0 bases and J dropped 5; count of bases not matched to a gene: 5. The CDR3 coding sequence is TGTGCCAGCAGTGAAGCGACAGGGGCGAGGACTGAAGCTTTCTTT. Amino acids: CASSEATGARTEAFF.

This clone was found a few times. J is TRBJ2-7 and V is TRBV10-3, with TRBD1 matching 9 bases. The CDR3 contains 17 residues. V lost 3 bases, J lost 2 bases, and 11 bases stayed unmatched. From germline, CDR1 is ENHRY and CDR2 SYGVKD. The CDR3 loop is CAISERNRDRETYEQYF. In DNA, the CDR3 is TGTGCCATCAGTGAACGTAACCGGGACAGGGAGACCTACGAGCAGTACTTC.

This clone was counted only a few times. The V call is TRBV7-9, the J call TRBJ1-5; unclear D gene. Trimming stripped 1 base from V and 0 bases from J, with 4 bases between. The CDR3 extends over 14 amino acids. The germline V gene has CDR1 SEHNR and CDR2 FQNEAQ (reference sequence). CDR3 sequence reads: CASSLGISNQPQHF. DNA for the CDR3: TGTGCCAGCAGCTTAGGTATTAGCAATCAGCCCCAGCATTTT.

The CDR3 reads CASSLGGTEGNTIYF. CDR3 bases: TGTGCCAGCAGCTTGGGCGGGACGGAGGGAAACACCATATATTTT. The chain is built from TRBV5-4 and TRBJ1-3, with TRBD1 as a possible D gene (5 bases). Germline V gene lookup returns CDR1 SGHNT and CDR2 YYREEE (reference sequence). With 0 bases removed from V and 4 bases from J, the gap between germline ends came to 11 bases. CDR3 length: 15 amino acids. The full variable domain, rest sourced from reference TRBV5-4 and TRBJ1-3, is ETGVTQSPTHLIKTRGQQVTLRCSSQSGHNTVSWYQQALGQGPQFIFQYYREEENGRGNFPPRFSGLQFPNYSSELNVNALELDDSALYLCASSLGGTEGNTIYFGEGSWLTVV.

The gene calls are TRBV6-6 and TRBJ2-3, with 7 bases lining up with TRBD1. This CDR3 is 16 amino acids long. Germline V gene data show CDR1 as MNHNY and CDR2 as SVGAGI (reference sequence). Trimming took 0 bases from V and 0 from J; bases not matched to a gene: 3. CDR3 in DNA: TGTGCCAGCAGTTACTCGGCGGACAGGAGCACAGATACGCAGTATTTT. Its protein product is CASSYSADRSTDTQYF.

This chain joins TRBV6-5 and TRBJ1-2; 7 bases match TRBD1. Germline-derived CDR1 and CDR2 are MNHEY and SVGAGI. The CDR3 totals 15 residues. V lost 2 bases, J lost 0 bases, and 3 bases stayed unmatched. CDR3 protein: CASSYLGQANYGYTF. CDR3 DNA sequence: TGTGCCAGCAGTTACCTCGGACAGGCTAACTATGGCTACACCTTC.

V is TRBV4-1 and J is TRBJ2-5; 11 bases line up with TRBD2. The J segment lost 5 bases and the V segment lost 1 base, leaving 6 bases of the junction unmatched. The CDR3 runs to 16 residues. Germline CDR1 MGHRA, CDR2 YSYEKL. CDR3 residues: CASSQVLSGGGETQYF. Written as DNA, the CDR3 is TGCGCCAGCAGCCAAGTCCTTAGCGGGGGGGGCGAGACCCAGTACTTC.

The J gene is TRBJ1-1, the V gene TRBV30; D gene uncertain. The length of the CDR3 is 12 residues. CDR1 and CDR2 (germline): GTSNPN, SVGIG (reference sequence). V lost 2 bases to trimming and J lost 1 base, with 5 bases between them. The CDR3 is CAWSQENTEAFF. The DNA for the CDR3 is TGTGCCTGGAGTCAGGAGAACACTGAAGCTTTCTTT.

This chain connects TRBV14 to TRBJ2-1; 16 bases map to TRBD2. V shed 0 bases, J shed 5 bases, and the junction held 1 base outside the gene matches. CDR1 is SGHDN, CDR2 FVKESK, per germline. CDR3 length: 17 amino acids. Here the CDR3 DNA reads TGTGCCAGCAGCCAAGAGGGACTAGCGGGAGGGAACAATGAGCAGTTCTTC. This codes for CASSQEGLAGGNNEQFF.

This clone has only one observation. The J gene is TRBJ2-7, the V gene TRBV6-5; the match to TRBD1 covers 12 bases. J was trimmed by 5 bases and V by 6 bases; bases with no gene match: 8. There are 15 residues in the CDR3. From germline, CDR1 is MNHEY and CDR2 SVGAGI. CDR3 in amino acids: CASSPGTGGFDEQYF. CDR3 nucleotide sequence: TGTGCCAGCAGCCCCGGGACAGGGGGCTTCGACGAGCAGTACTTC.

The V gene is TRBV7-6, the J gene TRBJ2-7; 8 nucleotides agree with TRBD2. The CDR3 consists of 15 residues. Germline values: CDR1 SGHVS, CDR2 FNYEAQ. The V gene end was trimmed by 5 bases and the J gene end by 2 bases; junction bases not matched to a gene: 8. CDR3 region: CASSPGVAGTYEQYF. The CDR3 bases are TGTGCCAGCAGCCCCGGGGTAGCGGGAACCTACGAGCAGTACTTC.